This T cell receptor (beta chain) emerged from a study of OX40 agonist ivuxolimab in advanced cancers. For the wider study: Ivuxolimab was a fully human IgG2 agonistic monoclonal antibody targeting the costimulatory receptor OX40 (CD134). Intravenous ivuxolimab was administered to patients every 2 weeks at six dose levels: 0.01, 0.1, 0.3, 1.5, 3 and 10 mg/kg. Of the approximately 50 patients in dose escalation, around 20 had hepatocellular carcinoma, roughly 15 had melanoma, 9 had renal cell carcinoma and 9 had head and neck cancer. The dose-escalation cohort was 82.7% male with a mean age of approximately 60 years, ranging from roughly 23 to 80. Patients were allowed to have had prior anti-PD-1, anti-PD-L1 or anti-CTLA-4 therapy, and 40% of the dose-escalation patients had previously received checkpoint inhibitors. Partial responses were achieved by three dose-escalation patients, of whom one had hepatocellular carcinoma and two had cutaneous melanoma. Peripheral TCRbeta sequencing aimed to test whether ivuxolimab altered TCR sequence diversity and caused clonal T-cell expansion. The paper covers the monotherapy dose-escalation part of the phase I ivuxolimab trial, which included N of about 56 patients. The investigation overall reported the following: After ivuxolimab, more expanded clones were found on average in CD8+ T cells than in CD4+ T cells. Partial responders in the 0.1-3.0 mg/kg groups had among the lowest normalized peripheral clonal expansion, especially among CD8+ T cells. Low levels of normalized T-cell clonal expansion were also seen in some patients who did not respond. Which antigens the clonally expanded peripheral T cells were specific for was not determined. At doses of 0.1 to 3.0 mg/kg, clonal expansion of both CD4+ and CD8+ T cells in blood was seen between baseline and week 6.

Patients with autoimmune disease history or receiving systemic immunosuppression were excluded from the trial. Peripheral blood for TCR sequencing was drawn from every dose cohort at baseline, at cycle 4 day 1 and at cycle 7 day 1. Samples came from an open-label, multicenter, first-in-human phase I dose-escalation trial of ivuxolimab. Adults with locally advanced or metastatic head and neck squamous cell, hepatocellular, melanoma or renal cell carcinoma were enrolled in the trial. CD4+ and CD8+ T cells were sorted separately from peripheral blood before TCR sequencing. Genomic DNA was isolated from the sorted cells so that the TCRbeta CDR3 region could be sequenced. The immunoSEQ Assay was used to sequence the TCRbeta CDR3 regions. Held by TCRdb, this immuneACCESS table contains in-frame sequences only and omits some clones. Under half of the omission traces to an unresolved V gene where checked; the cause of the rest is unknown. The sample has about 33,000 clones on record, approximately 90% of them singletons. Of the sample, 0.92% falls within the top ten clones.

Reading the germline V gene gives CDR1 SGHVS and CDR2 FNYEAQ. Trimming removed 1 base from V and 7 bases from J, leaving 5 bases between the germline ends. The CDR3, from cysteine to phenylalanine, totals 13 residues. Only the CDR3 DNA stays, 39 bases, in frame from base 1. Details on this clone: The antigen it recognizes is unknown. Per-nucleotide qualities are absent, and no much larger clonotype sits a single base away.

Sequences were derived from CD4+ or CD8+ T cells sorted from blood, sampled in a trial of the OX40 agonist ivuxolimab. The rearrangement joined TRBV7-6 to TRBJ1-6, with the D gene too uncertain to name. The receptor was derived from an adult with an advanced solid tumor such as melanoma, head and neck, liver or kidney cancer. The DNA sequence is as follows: TGTGCCAGCAGCTTAGGGCAGAATTCACCCCTCCACTTT. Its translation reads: CASSLGQNSPLHF.